This T cell receptor (beta chain) comes out of a study of blood T cell repertoires in COVID-19. Assay used: immunoSEQ multiplex PCR; TCRdb lists only in-frame clones, some missing. This table has roughly 100,000 clones, approximately 91% appearing once. The CDR3 runs 15 residues. In germline, CDR1 is LGHDT, CDR2 YNNKEL (reference sequence). With 0 bases removed from V and 1 base from J, the gap between germline ends came to 9 bases. The chain recombines TRBV3-1 (or the pseudogene TRBV3-2) with TRBJ2-5; tentative D call: TRBD2 (6 bases). Sample: peripheral blood. The receptor comes from a human donor with active COVID-19. The donor label of this sample is uncertain. CDR3 sequence reads: CASSQERGLQETQYF. The CDR3 nucleotides are TGTGCCAGCAGCCAAGAGCGGGGCCTCCAAGAGACCCAGTACTTC.